This TCR beta chain emerged from a study of a mutant IDH1 vaccine in newly diagnosed glioma. For the study at large: There were approximately 62% males and roughly 40% females among treated patients, whose mean age was roughly 40 years.

The CDR3 is 14 amino acids. The junction had 4 bases not matched to a gene; V was cut back by 1 base and J by 7 bases. CDR1 and CDR2 from the germline V gene are SEHNR and FQNEAQ (reference sequence). Clones were read by immunoSEQ multiplex PCR, and TCRdb kept only the in-frame ones, dropping some. The sample lists tens of thousands of clones, 70% to 90% occurring once. Study outcomes and limitations: Changes in the top peripheral T cell clonotypes seemingly had no bearing on pseudoprogression.

As concerns this clone: The antigen is unknown.

Time point indicated: baseline, week 1 (first vaccination visit). Described treatment: pre-vaccination baseline after standard-of-care therapy. Donors' newly diagnosed IDH1-mutant WHO grade 3 or 4 astrocytomas lacked nuclear ATRX. Sequenced here: PBMCs, sampled from a glioma patient treated with radiotherapy, temozolomide or both. The chain couples TRBV7-9 to TRBJ1-2; 9 bases are shared with TRBD1. This clonotype was sampled from a woman aged 40 to 55 with glioma. This chain's CDR3 is CASSLGQGVFGYTF. Written as DNA, the CDR3 is TGTGCCAGCAGCTTAGGACAGGGGGTGTTTGGCTACACCTTC. The complete variable domain, with remaining parts taken from reference TRBV7-9 and TRBJ1-2, reads DTGVSQNPRHKITKRGQNVTFRCDPISEHNRLYWYRQTLGQGPEFLTYFQNEAQLEKSRLLSDRFSAERPKGSFSTLEIQRTEQGDSAMYLCASSLGQGVFGYTFGSGTRLTVV.